This T cell receptor (beta chain) was recovered during a study of cytomegalovirus exposure and HLA in healthy donors. This CDR3 contains 13 residues. V was trimmed by 5 bases and J by 4 bases, leaving 11 bases between them. Germline CDR1 reads SNHLY; CDR2 reads FYNNEI. Comments on this clone: Its antigen is currently unknown.

General observations from the study: The authors confirmed in vitro that a few CMV-associated chains were specific for CMV antigens.

Produced via immunoSEQ multiplex PCR; TCRdb's table is partial and in-frame only. The repertoire holds approximately 160,000 clones, with roughly 83% as singletons. The clonotype originates from a man aged 25 to 40 in good health and CMV-seropositive. J is TRBJ1-1 and V is TRBV2, with D tentatively TRBD1 (6 bases). The source material was PBMCs. The CDR3 is CASSQGWTTEAFF. The CDR3 nucleotides are TGTGCCAGCAGTCAGGGGTGGACCACTGAAGCTTTCTTT. The whole variable domain, filled in from reference TRBV2 and TRBJ1-1, reads EPEVTQTPSHQVTQMGQEVILRCVPISNHLYFYWYRQILGQKVEFLVSFYNNEISEKSEIFDDQFSVERPDGSNFTLKIRSTKLEDSAMYFCASSQGWTTEAFFGQGTRLTVV.